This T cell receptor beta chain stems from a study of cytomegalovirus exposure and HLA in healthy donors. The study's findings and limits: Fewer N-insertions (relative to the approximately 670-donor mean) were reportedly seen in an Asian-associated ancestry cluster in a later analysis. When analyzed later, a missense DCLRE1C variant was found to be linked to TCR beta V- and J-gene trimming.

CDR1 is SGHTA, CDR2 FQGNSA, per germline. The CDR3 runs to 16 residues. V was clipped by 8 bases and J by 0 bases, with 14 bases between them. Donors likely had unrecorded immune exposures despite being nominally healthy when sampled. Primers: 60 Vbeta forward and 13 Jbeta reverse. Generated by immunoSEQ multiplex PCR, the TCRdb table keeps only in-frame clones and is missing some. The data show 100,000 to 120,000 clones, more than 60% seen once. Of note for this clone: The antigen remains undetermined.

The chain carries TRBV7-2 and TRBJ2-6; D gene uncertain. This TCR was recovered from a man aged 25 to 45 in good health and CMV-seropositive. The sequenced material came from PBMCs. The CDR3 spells CASFGRFLSGANVLTF. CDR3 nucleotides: TGTGCCAGCTTTGGCAGATTCCTCTCTGGGGCCAACGTCCTGACTTTC.